The clone carrying this TCR beta chain was recorded a few times. Antigen: not known. These data are taken from a study of T cell repertoires in cytomegalovirus infection. TCRdb processed the reads anew with MiXCR; each CDR3 protein has one entry. The sample lists about 110,000 distinct CDR3 sequences; over 30% were seen once. The CDR3 runs to 14 residues. The germline V gene has CDR1 LNHDA and CDR2 SQIVND (reference sequence). Losses at the gene ends were 4 bases for V and 3 bases for J; bases not matched to a gene: 3. This clonotype was obtained from a human donor in good health (CMV status not recorded). Some clones in this sample may be carry-over from other donors' samples. Material: CD8+ T cells from cultured PBMCs, obtained from culture after CMV antigen stimulation. The genes are TRBV19 and TRBJ2-1; the match to TRBD2 covers 7 bases. The CDR3: CASSTAGHYNEQFF. The CDR3 nucleotides read TGTGCCAGTAGTACAGCGGGGCACTACAATGAGCAGTTCTTC.